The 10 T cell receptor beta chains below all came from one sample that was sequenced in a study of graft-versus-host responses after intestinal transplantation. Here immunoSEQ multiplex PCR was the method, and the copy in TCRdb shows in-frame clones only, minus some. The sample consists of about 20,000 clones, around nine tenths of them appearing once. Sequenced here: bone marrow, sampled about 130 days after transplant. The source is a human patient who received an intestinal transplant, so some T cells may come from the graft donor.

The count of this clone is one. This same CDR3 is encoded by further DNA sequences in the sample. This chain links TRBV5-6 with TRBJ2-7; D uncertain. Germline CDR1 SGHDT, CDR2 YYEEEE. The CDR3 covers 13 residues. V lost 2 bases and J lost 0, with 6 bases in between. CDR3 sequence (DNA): TGTGCCAGCAGCTTACCTGCCTCCTACGAGCAGTACTTC. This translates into CASSLPASYEQYF.

CDR3 coding DNA: TGCGCCAGCAGTGAGGCTAGCGTCTACGAGCAGTACTTC. As protein: CASSEASVYEQYF. The chain carries TRBV10-1 and TRBJ2-7; D perhaps matches TRBD2 (6 bases). V lost 2 bases, J lost 3 bases, and 8 bases lay in between. Germline V CDR1 and CDR2: WNHNN, SYGVQD (reference sequence). This CDR3 is built from 13 residues.

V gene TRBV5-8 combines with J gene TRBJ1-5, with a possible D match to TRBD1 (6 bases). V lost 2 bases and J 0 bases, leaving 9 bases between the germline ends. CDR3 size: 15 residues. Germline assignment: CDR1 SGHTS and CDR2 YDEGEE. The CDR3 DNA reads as TGTGCCAGCAGCTTACAGGGTTATAGCAATCAGCCCCAGCATTTT. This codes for CASSLQGYSNQPQHF.

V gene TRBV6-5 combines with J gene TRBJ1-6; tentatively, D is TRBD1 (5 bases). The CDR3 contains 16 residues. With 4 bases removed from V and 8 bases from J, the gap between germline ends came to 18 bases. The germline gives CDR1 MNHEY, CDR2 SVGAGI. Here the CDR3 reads CASSSPGRRDYSPLHF. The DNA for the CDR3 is TGTGCCAGCAGTTCGCCGGGACGGCGGGATTATTCACCCCTCCACTTT.

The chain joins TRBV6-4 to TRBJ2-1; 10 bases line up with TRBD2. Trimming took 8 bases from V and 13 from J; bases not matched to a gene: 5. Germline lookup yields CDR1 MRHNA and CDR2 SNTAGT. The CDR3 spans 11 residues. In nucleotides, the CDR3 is TGTGCCAGCTCGAGCGGGAGGGCCCAGTTCTTC. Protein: CASSSGRAQFF.

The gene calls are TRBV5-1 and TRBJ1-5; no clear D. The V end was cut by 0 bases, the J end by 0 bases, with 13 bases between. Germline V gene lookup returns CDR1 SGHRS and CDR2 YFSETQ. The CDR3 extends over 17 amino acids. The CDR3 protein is CASSLVWRLYSNQPQHF. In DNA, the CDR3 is TGCGCCAGCAGCTTGGTGTGGAGGCTATATAGCAATCAGCCCCAGCATTTT.

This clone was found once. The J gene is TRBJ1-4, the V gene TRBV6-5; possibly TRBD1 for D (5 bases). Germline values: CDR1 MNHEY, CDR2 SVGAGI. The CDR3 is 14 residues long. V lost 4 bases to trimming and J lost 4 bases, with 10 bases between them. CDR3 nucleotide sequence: TGTGCCAGCAGTTTCGGGGCGAATAATGAAAAACTGTTTTTT. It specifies CASSFGANNEKLFF.

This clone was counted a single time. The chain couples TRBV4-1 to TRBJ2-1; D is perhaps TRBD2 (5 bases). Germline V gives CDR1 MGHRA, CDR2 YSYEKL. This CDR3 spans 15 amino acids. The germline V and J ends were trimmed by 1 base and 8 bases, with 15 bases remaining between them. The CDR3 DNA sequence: TGCGCCAGCAGCCAAGCCGGGCCCCTGAGGGATGAGCAGTTCTTC. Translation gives CASSQAGPLRDEQFF.

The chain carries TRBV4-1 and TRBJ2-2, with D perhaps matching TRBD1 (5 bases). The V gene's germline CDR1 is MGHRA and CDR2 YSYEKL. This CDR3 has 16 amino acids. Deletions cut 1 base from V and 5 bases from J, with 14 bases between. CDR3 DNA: TGCGCCAGCAGCCAAGTACAGGAACTATGGACCGGGGAGCTGTTTTTT. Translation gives CASSQVQELWTGELFF.

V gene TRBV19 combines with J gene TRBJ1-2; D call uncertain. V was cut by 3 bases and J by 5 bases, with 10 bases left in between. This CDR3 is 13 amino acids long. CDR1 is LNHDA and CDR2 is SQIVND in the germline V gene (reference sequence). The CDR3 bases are TGTGCCAGTAGTATTTGGTGGGGATATGGCTACACCTTC. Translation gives CASSIWWGYGYTF. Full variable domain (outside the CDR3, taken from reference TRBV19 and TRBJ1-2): DGGITQSPKYLFRKEGQNVTLSCEQNLNHDAMYWYRQDPGQGLRLIYYSQIVNDFQKGDIAEGYSVSREKKESFPLTVTSAQKNPTAFYLCASSIWWGYGYTFGSGTRLTVV.